The 32 T cell receptor beta chains reported below all come from one sample, sequenced in a study of regulatory T cells in long-lasting Graves disease. Time point given: persistent/refractory GD, antithyroid drugs over 5 years with positive TRAb. PBMC-extracted RNA yielded the TCR library. For TCR beta, libraries came from iRepertoire HTBI primers and Arm-PCR of CDR3 regions. TCRdb re-derived calls from the multiplex PCR reads in MiXCR, one entry per CDR3 protein. Of 400,000 to 500,000 distinct CDR3 sequences in the sample, about 22% were seen once. The sample was peripheral blood mononuclear cells (PBMCs), taken when the disease was refractory, from a patient treated with antithyroid drugs. Receptors were obtained from a female donor with Graves disease.

This clonotype showed up just a few times. J is TRBJ2-2 and V is TRBV7-2; 14 bases are a match to TRBD2. The germline V gene encodes CDR1 SGHTA and CDR2 FQGNSA. CDR3 length equals 17 residues. V lost 5 bases to trimming and J lost 6 bases; unmatched junction nucleotides: 8. CDR3 residues: CASSKRLAGGLAGELFF. CDR3 sequence (DNA): TGTGCCAGCAGCAAAAGACTAGCGGGGGGGCTGGCCGGGGAGCTGTTTTTT.

The chain has TRBV7-2 and TRBJ2-2; 8 positions match TRBD2. J lost 3 bases, V lost 1 base, and 7 bases had no gene match. CDR3 length: 17 amino acids. The germline V gene encodes CDR1 SGHTA and CDR2 FQGNSA. The CDR3 region is CASSLGPWRGDTGELFF. CDR3 bases: TGTGCCAGCAGCTTAGGGCCTTGGCGGGGGGACACCGGGGAGCTGTTTTTT.

This clonotype was seen more than once but under ten times. The V gene is TRBV19, the J gene TRBJ1-1, with D unresolved. From germline, CDR1 is LNHDA and CDR2 SQIVND (reference sequence). The CDR3 length is 12 residues. Trimming cost V 7 bases and J 11 bases, with 17 bases left between them. The chain's CDR3 is CASKGVKTTAFF. Here the CDR3 DNA reads TGTGCCAGTAAGGGTGTCAAGACGACGGCTTTCTTT.

Regarding this clonotype: A much larger clone sits a single nucleotide away, making a read error possible. V usage is TRBV6-2 or TRBV6-3 and J usage is TRBJ1-4; no definite D call. Germline V gives CDR1 MNHEY, CDR2 SVGEGT. The CDR3 spans 15 residues. The CDR3 reads CASSYGRATDEKLFF. CDR3 DNA sequence: TGTGCCAGCAGTTACGGACGGGCAACTGATGAAAAACTGTTTTTT.

This clonotype was seen at least ten times. This rearrangement joins TRBV6-1 to TRBJ2-7; TRBD1 aligns across 8 bases. Trimming cost V 6 bases and J 5 bases; bases outside gene matches: 6. The CDR3 consists of 13 residues. Per germline, CDR1 MNHNS and CDR2 SASEGT. In DNA, the CDR3 is TGTGCCAGCAGCACACAGGGGGACCACGAGCAGTACTTC. Its protein is CASSTQGDHEQYF.

This clonotype has ten or more counts. The V call is TRBV10-3, the J call TRBJ1-1; no definite D call. V shed 6 bases and J shed 4 bases, with 12 bases lying between them. There are 13 residues in the CDR3. From germline, CDR1 is ENHRY and CDR2 SYGVKD. CDR3 DNA: TGTGCCATCAGGAACAGCATCTTCACTGAAGCTTTCTTT. It translates to CAIRNSIFTEAFF.

This clonotype was seen repeatedly, ten times or more. The rearrangement uses TRBV24-1 and TRBJ2-5; 7 bases agree with TRBD1. Germline trimming cut 2 bases from V and 2 bases from J; bases unmatched to any gene: 1. This CDR3 comprises 14 residues. Germline-derived CDR1 and CDR2 are KGHDR and SFDVKD. CDR3 sequence: CATSDSGQQETQYF. The CDR3 nucleotides are TGTGCCACCAGTGATTCGGGACAGCAAGAGACCCAGTACTTC.

This clonotype has at least ten counts. This rearrangement joins TRBV19 to TRBJ1-2; no clear D. This CDR3 region has 14 residues. In germline, CDR1 is LNHDA, CDR2 SQIVND (reference sequence). Trimming cost V 0 bases and J 4 bases, with 9 bases left between them. The chain's CDR3 is CASSIDTQFYGYTF. The DNA for the CDR3 is TGTGCCAGTAGTATAGACACACAGTTCTATGGCTACACCTTC. The full variable domain, its missing parts supplied by reference TRBV19 and TRBJ1-2, is DGGITQSPKYLFRKEGQNVTLSCEQNLNHDAMYWYRQDPGQGLRLIYYSQIVNDFQKGDIAEGYSVSREKKESFPLTVTSAQKNPTAFYLCASSIDTQFYGYTFGSGTRLTVV.

V is TRBV6-2 or TRBV6-3 and J is TRBJ2-7; possibly TRBD1 for D (6 bases). The CDR3 is 11 residues long. Germline-derived CDR1 and CDR2 are MNHEY and SVGEGT. Trimming took off 8 bases at V and 1 base at J, with 6 bases between the two ends. The CDR3 coding sequence is TGTGCCAGCGGGACATCCTACGAGCAGTACTTC. This encodes CASGTSYEQYF.

This clonotype has only a few counts. The gene calls are TRBV3-1 and TRBJ2-2; D is possibly TRBD1 (5 bases). The ends were cut back, 4 bases at V and 6 bases at J, with 9 bases in the middle. The CDR3 loop spans 13 amino acids. Germline-derived CDR1 and CDR2 are LGHDT and YNNKEL (reference sequence). CDR3 sequence (DNA): TGTGCCAGCAGCCCTCAGGGCCCCGGGGAGCTGTTTTTT. Its translation: CASSPQGPGELFF.

This clonotype has a handful of counts. The gene calls are TRBV28 and TRBJ1-3; TRBD1 matches at 8 bases. The CDR3 has 14 amino acids. J was trimmed by 8 bases and V by 2 bases; bases with no gene match: 5. CDR1 MDHEN and CDR2 SYDVKM come from the germline V gene. The CDR3 here is CASSLPAGGYTIYF. CDR3 nucleotides: TGTGCCAGCAGTTTACCAGCAGGGGGCTACACCATATATTTT.

This clonotype was seen a handful of times. V gene TRBV7-9 combines with J gene TRBJ2-7; TRBD1 is a possible D gene (5 bases). This CDR3 region has 16 residues. The germline V gene encodes CDR1 SEHNR and CDR2 FQNEAQ (reference sequence). V lost 5 bases and J lost 2, with 19 bases in between. The CDR3 loop is CASSRIGRADTYEQYF. In DNA form, the CDR3 reads TGTGCCAGCAGCCGCATAGGCAGGGCCGACACCTACGAGCAGTACTTC.

This sequence joins TRBV12-3 or TRBV12-4 and TRBJ1-1, with 7 bases identical to TRBD1. The CDR3 totals 16 residues. With V trimmed by 3 bases and J by 8 bases, 15 bases remained unmatched. The CDR3 is CASSFFLGPGQAEAFF. The CDR3 DNA is TGTGCCAGCAGTTTTTTTCTTGGTCCCGGACAGGCGGAAGCTTTCTTT.

V is TRBV30 and J is TRBJ1-3; D gene ambiguous. Germline values: CDR1 GTSNPN, CDR2 SVGIG (reference sequence). This CDR3 contains 12 residues. V lost 4 bases, J lost 2 bases, and 6 bases lay in between. CDR3 nucleotides: TGTGCCTGGAAAAGGGCTGGAAACACCATATATTTT. It codes for CAWKRAGNTIYF.

This clonotype turned up a few times. J is TRBJ1-1 and V is TRBV4-3; D is uncertain. Germline lookup yields CDR1 LGHNA and CDR2 YSLEER. V lost 0 bases, J lost 1 base, and 9 bases lay in between. This CDR3 is 15 amino acids long. The CDR3 bases are TGCGCCAGCAGCCAAGATTACCGGCCGAACACTGAAGCTTTCTTT. Translating gives CASSQDYRPNTEAFF.

This clonotype was seen more than once but under ten times. The conserved phenylalanine or tryptophan normally closing the CDR3 is absent here, so this likely arose from a read error. The chain is built from TRBV20-1 and TRBJ1-2; 9 bases are a match to TRBD1. V was pared by 5 bases and J by 4 bases, with 8 bases of the junction left unmatched. The germline V gene encodes CDR1 DFQATT and CDR2 SNEGSKA (reference sequence). The CDR3 contains 14 residues. The CDR3 loop reads CSAGRQGEAYGYTL. CDR3 coding DNA: TGCAGTGCTGGCCGACAGGGGGAAGCCTATGGCTACACCCTC.

The chain joins TRBV6-1 to TRBJ1-4, with D uncertain. There are 12 residues in the CDR3. Trimming cost V 4 bases and J 7 bases, with 7 bases left between them. Germline CDR1 MNHNS, CDR2 SASEGT. The DNA for the CDR3 is TGTGCCAGCAGTGCAAAGGGTGAAAAACTGTTTTTT. It specifies CASSAKGEKLFF.

V and J are TRBV18 and TRBJ2-2, with D tentatively TRBD2 (5 bases). Germline lookup yields CDR1 KGHSH and CDR2 LQKENI. The CDR3 covers 13 residues. V was pared by 8 bases and J by 6 bases, with 13 bases between. Written as DNA, the CDR3 is TGTGCCAGCCAACCTGAGGGCGCCGGGGAGCTGTTTTTT. Translated, it gives CASQPEGAGELFF. The full variable domain, with the rest looked up from reference TRBV18 and TRBJ2-2, is NAGVMQNPRHLVRRRGQEARLRCSPMKGHSHVYWYRQLPEEGLKFMVYLQKENIIDESGMPKERFSAEFPKEGPSILRIQQVVRGDSAAYFCASQPEGAGELFFGEGSRLTVL.

In its sample, this clonotype was seen a few times. V usage is TRBV25-1 and J usage is TRBJ1-1; D unclear. CDR1 MGHDK and CDR2 SYGVNS come from the germline V gene. The CDR3 loop spans 12 amino acids. V lost 5 bases and J lost 8, with 12 bases in between. CDR3 nucleotide sequence: TGTGCCAGCAGTCCACCCCCTAAAGAAGCTTTCTTT. Its protein product is CASSPPPKEAFF.

The V gene is TRBV19, the J gene TRBJ1-1; D may be TRBD1 (5 bases). V gave up 4 bases and J gave up 5 bases, with 8 bases separating them. Per the germline V gene, CDR1 is LNHDA and CDR2 is SQIVND (reference sequence). This CDR3 contains 12 residues. DNA for the CDR3: TGTGCCAGTAGTACGCGGACAACTGAAGCTTTCTTT. Protein sequence: CASSTRTTEAFF. The full variable domain, with the rest looked up from reference TRBV19 and TRBJ1-1, is DGGITQSPKYLFRKEGQNVTLSCEQNLNHDAMYWYRQDPGQGLRLIYYSQIVNDFQKGDIAEGYSVSREKKESFPLTVTSAQKNPTAFYLCASSTRTTEAFFGQGTRLTVV.

Ten or more counts support this clonotype. The chain carries TRBV12-3 or TRBV12-4 and TRBJ1-2; 8 bases align to TRBD1. J gave up 6 bases and V 1 base, and 4 bases lay outside the gene matches. This CDR3 is built from 14 residues. Here the CDR3 DNA reads TGTGCCAGCAGTTTAGGGACAGGGATTGATGGCTACACCTTC. Translating gives CASSLGTGIDGYTF.

The table lists this clonotype with many counts. The chain recombines TRBV6-1 with TRBJ1-5; 7 nucleotides align to TRBD1. The V gene end was trimmed by 6 bases and the J gene end by 6 bases; junction bases not matched to a gene: 8. Germline-derived CDR1 and CDR2 are MNHNS and SASEGT. This CDR3 spans 14 amino acids. This CDR3 is CASRTGQAGQPQHF. The DNA of the CDR3 is TGTGCCAGCAGAACCGGACAGGCAGGTCAGCCCCAGCATTTT.

This clonotype was counted between two and nine times. The chain couples TRBV6-2 or TRBV6-3 to TRBJ2-1; TRBD2 matches at 8 bases. Germline V gene data show CDR1 as MNHEY and CDR2 as SVGEGT. The CDR3 has 17 residues. The J segment lost 0 bases and the V segment lost 6 bases, leaving 10 bases of the junction unmatched. For the CDR3, the DNA is TGTGCCAGCAGGGAGCGGGGGAGTCCCACCTCCTACAATGAGCAGTTCTTC. As protein: CASRERGSPTSYNEQFF.

This clonotype was counted at least ten times. The J gene is TRBJ1-2, the V gene TRBV12-3 or TRBV12-4, with TRBD1 as a possible D gene (5 bases). The CDR3 extends over 15 amino acids. Trimming shortened V by 1 base and J by 1 base, and 10 bases separated the two germline ends. The CDR3 loop is CASSLVGGGNYGYTF. The CDR3 DNA follows: TGTGCCAGCAGTTTAGTGGGGGGGGGTAACTATGGCTACACCTTC.

This chain uses TRBV18 with TRBJ2-7, with D uncertain. Germline CDR1 and CDR2: KGHSH and LQKENI. This CDR3 region has 12 residues. V was shortened by 3 bases and J by 5 bases, with 8 bases between the two germline ends. CDR3 nucleotide sequence: TGTGCCAGCTCACCGGTCTGGGACGAGCAGTACTTC. As protein: CASSPVWDEQYF.

The V and J genes are TRBV30 and TRBJ2-7; D is unclear. Looked up from germline, CDR1 is GTSNPN and CDR2 is SVGIG (reference sequence). V lost 6 bases, J lost 2 bases, and 11 bases lay in between. The CDR3 spans 12 residues. CDR3 sequence reads: CACSNHPYEQYF. CDR3 sequence (DNA): TGTGCCTGCAGCAATCACCCCTACGAGCAGTACTTC.

This clonotype was observed many times. The chain recombines TRBV2 with TRBJ1-5; 7 nucleotides line up with TRBD1. The CDR3 has 13 amino acids. The germline V gene encodes CDR1 SNHLY and CDR2 FYNNEI. J gave up 1 base and V 10 bases, and 4 bases lay outside the gene matches. The DNA of the CDR3 is TGTGCCACCCAGGGGGGGAGCAATCAGCCCCAGCATTTT. This codes for CATQGGSNQPQHF.

The rearrangement uses TRBV28 and TRBJ1-2; 7 bases are a match to TRBD1. Germline V gives CDR1 MDHEN, CDR2 SYDVKM. CDR3 length equals 15 residues. J was trimmed by 3 bases and V by 11 bases; bases with no gene match: 15. Here the CDR3 reads CAGSEQGTSYYGYTF. CDR3 DNA sequence: TGTGCCGGCTCGGAACAGGGGACCTCTTACTATGGCTACACCTTC.

With regard to this clonotype: This may be a read error, as it is one base from a much larger clone. This chain uses TRBV6-1 with TRBJ2-5; D gene unclear. Germline V gene data show CDR1 as MNHNS and CDR2 as SASEGT. The CDR3 contains 15 residues. The germline V and J ends were trimmed by 6 bases and 5 bases, with 19 bases remaining between them. The CDR3 nucleotides are TGTGCCAGCAGCCCCCCGACTCGGCCCGCGGAGACCCAGTACTTC. Translating gives CASSPPTRPAETQYF.

This clonotype was recorded a few times. The chain joins TRBV7-2 to TRBJ2-7, with D unresolved. In germline, CDR1 is SGHTA, CDR2 FQGNSA. CDR3 length: 15 amino acids. Trimming took 0 bases from V and 0 from J, leaving 9 bases between them. The CDR3 region has the DNA TGTGCCAGCAGCTTAGCACAGATGCCCTCCTACGAGCAGTACTTC. The encoded protein is CASSLAQMPSYEQYF.

This chain connects TRBV25-1 to TRBJ1-5; D not resolved. CDR3 length: 15 residues. Germline assignment: CDR1 MGHDK and CDR2 SYGVNS. The ends were cut back, 4 bases at V and 2 bases at J, with 12 bases in the middle. This CDR3 is CASSGGGLGNQPQHF. CDR3 DNA: TGTGCCAGCAGTGGTGGAGGGTTGGGCAATCAGCCCCAGCATTTT.

This clonotype was seen ten or more times. This sequence joins TRBV28 and TRBJ2-7; D may be TRBD2 (5 bases). Per germline, CDR1 MDHEN and CDR2 SYDVKM. The CDR3 spans 11 residues. The V gene lost 7 bases and the J gene lost 5 bases, with 9 bases spanning the gap. CDR3: CASNGVDEQYF. The CDR3 DNA reads TGTGCCAGCAACGGGGTCGACGAGCAGTACTTC.